A selection of T cell receptor beta chains follows, all from one sample in a study of blood T cells in healthy people across ages. TCRdb fed the 5' RACE reads into MiXCR, producing one record per CDR3 protein. The data hold 1 million or so distinct CDR3 sequences, with around 45% observed a single time. Sequencing was done on a sample of blood. These receptor sequences come from a woman aged 60 to 75 in good health. CDR3s include the opening cysteine and the closing phenylalanine or tryptophan. D genes are given only for firm matches. The size entry is marked missing in some rows and otherwise reads once, few, many or a size class.

J gene: TRBJ2-1
clone size: few
V gene: TRBV20-1
D gene: TRBD2
CDR3 protein: CSAPILTSGESSSYNEQFF
CDR3 DNA: TGCAGTGCTCCAATTTTGACTAGCGGGGAATCTTCGTCCTACAATGAGCAGTTCTTC

J gene: TRBJ2-7
clone size: -
V gene: TRBV20-1
D gene: TRBD2
CDR3 protein: CSASGLVNYEQYF
CDR3 DNA: TGCAGTGCTAGTGGACTAGTAAACTACGAGCAGTACTTC

J gene: TRBJ2-5
clone size: -
V gene: TRBV6-2/TRBV6-3
D gene: TRBD2
CDR3 protein: CASSYSLGGNQETQYF
CDR3 DNA: TGTGCCAGCAGTTACTCGTTGGGAGGGAACCAAGAGACCCAGTACTTC

J gene: TRBJ2-7
clone size: many
V gene: TRBV10-3
D gene: -
CDR3 protein: CAIMPGTVYEQYF
CDR3 DNA: TGTGCCATCATGCCGGGAACAGTCTACGAGCAGTACTTC

J gene: TRBJ2-3
clone size: few
V gene: TRBV29-1
D gene: TRBD1
CDR3 protein: CSVFLYRDRGSDTQYF
CDR3 DNA: TGCAGCGTTTTCCTGTACCGGGACAGGGGTTCAGATACGCAGTATTTT

J gene: TRBJ2-7
clone size: -
V gene: TRBV27
D gene: -
CDR3 protein: CASSGSPEGSQYF
CDR3 DNA: TGTGCCAGCAGTGGGTCACCCGAGGGGTCCCAGTACTTC

J gene: TRBJ2-4
clone size: few
V gene: TRBV28
D gene: TRBD1
CDR3 protein: CASLTRQGEGYQYF
CDR3 DNA: TGTGCCAGCTTAACCCGACAGGGGGAGGGGTATCAGTACTTC

J gene: TRBJ1-4
clone size: -
V gene: TRBV7-9
D gene: -
CDR3 protein: CASNQPGEGEKLFF
CDR3 DNA: TGTGCCAGCAACCAACCCGGGGAGGGTGAAAAACTGTTTTTT

J gene: TRBJ2-4
clone size: few
V gene: TRBV29-1
D gene: -
CDR3 protein: CSVEEGQVGQYF
CDR3 DNA: TGCAGCGTTGAAGAGGGGCAGGTTGGGCAGTACTTC

J gene: TRBJ1-2
clone size: few
V gene: TRBV29-1
D gene: -
CDR3 protein: CSVPGSNYGYTF
CDR3 DNA: TGCAGCGTTCCTGGAAGTAACTATGGCTACACCTTC

J gene: TRBJ1-5
clone size: -
V gene: TRBV10-3
D gene: -
CDR3 protein: CAISDSRGGNQPQHF
CDR3 DNA: TGTGCCATCAGTGACAGTAGGGGAGGCAATCAGCCCCAGCATTTT

J gene: TRBJ2-5
clone size: -
V gene: TRBV10-2
D gene: TRBD2
CDR3 protein: CASSGWTSGQETQYF
CDR3 DNA: TGCGCCAGCAGTGGATGGACTAGCGGTCAAGAGACCCAGTACTTC

J gene: TRBJ1-2
clone size: -
V gene: TRBV29-1
D gene: -
CDR3 protein: CSVLRERRSSLSYTF
CDR3 DNA: TGCAGCGTCCTCCGGGAACGGCGGAGTAGCTTGAGCTACACCTTC

J gene: TRBJ2-1
clone size: few
V gene: TRBV6-5
D gene: -
CDR3 protein: CASSYSGPLTDEQFF
CDR3 DNA: TGTGCCAGCAGTTACTCGGGACCCCTCACCGATGAGCAGTTCTTC

J gene: TRBJ2-3
clone size: -
V gene: TRBV3-1
D gene: -
CDR3 protein: CASSQGNRALQYF
CDR3 DNA: TGTGCCAGCAGCCAAGGGAACCGGGCCCTCCAGTATTTT